This TCR beta chain emerged from a study of blood T cell repertoires in COVID-19. The V gene's germline CDR1 is KGHSY and CDR2 FQNENV. Trimming left V 0 bases short and J 3 bases short, with 15 bases between. This CDR3 has 17 residues. Here immunoSEQ multiplex PCR was the method, and the copy in TCRdb shows in-frame clones only, minus some. The sample yields about 180,000 clones, about four fifths seen once. Patients at the Seattle site were enrolled during active infection and followed longitudinally. The source of this sequence is a woman aged 55-69 years with COVID-19, enrolled during active disease. Input material: peripheral blood. The chain employs TRBV16 and TRBJ2-1; TRBD1 might be the D (6 bases). The CDR3 protein is CASSQSVQGSLYNEQFF. CDR3 nucleotide sequence: TGTGCCAGCAGCCAATCAGTACAGGGTTCCCTCTACAATGAGCAGTTCTTC.